The 24 T cell receptor beta chains in this list originate from one sample, sequenced in a study. From the 5' RACE reads, TCRdb called clonotypes with MiXCR, one entry per CDR3 protein. The table lists approximately 11,000 distinct CDR3 sequences, about 51% of them singletons. Sequences were obtained from tumor-infiltrating naive CD4+ T cells sorted from the breast tumor. Subset here: naive CD4+ T cells, CD4+CD45RA+CD25-. All receptors derive from a female donor with breast cancer.

This clonotype showed up just a few times. The CDR3 loop reads CASSLMGRGPYEQYF. CDR3 DNA: TGTGCCAGCAGCTTAATGGGGCGGGGGCCCTACGAGCAGTACTTC. The chain employs TRBV7-2 and TRBJ2-7; tentative D call: TRBD2 (7 bases). Trimming left V 2 bases short and J 2 bases short, with 13 bases between. The germline CDR1 and CDR2 sequences are SGHTA and FQGNSA. This CDR3 is built from 15 residues.

This chain uses TRBV7-3 with TRBJ2-7; tentative D call: TRBD2 (6 bases). CDR3 length equals 15 residues. The germline V gene has CDR1 SGHTA and CDR2 FQGTGA. V lost 4 bases and J lost 3, with 16 bases in between. The CDR3 sequence: CASSSQPGSNYEQYF. The CDR3 DNA reads TGTGCCAGCAGCTCCCAGCCCGGGAGTAACTACGAGCAGTACTTC.

This chain joins TRBV20-1 and TRBJ2-3; perhaps D is TRBD1 or TRBD2 (6 bases each). Between the trimmed V and J ends, which lost 6 bases and 4 bases, there was a span of 17 bases. Germline-derived CDR1 and CDR2 are DFQATT and SNEGSKA (reference sequence). The CDR3 is 14 amino acids. The CDR3 here is CSAPKGGFADTQYF. The CDR3 DNA reads as TGCAGTGCGCCGAAGGGGGGTTTTGCAGATACGCAGTATTTT.

This clonotype was seen a single time. This chain joins TRBV18 and TRBJ1-1; no clear D gene. Germline V CDR1 and CDR2: KGHSH, LQKENI. The CDR3 loop spans 13 amino acids. Trimming cost V 4 bases and J 1 base, with 7 bases left between them. CDR3 sequence reads: CASSRLQNTEAFF. CDR3 nucleotide sequence: TGTGCCAGCTCACGTTTGCAGAACACTGAAGCTTTCTTT.

This chain joins TRBV5-5 and TRBJ2-2; no definite D call. The V gene lost 1 base and the J gene lost 10 bases, with 5 bases spanning the gap. The CDR3 covers 11 residues. Germline CDR1 is SGHKS and CDR2 is YYEKEE (reference sequence). The CDR3 here is CASSLWEELFF. The DNA of the CDR3 is TGTGCCAGCAGCTTGTGGGAGGAGCTGTTTTTT.

The chain uses TRBV11-2 and TRBJ2-1, with D perhaps matching TRBD2 (6 bases). The CDR3 sequence is 15 residues long. Trimming removed 5 bases at V and 4 bases at J, with 15 bases between. The germline V gene encodes CDR1 SGHAT and CDR2 FQNNGV. The CDR3 DNA is TGTGCCAGCAGCCCCCCTAGCGCCGGGTACAATGAGCAGTTCTTC. Protein sequence: CASSPPSAGYNEQFF.

V is TRBV5-1 and J is TRBJ2-1; TRBD2 matches 7 bases. The CDR3 is 14 amino acids. Germline V gives CDR1 SGHRS, CDR2 YFSETQ. Germline trimming cut 5 bases from V and 2 bases from J; bases unmatched to any gene: 4. The chain's CDR3 is CASRSGTTYNEQFF. CDR3 bases: TGCGCCAGCAGATCCGGGACTACCTACAATGAGCAGTTCTTC.

The chain is built from TRBV4-3 and TRBJ1-6; no firm D call. Trimming left V 0 bases short and J 8 bases short, with 5 bases between. The CDR3 spans 13 residues. CDR1 and CDR2 from the germline V gene are LGHNA and YSLEER. CDR3 loop: CASSQESDSPLHF. CDR3 DNA sequence: TGCGCCAGCAGCCAAGAGTCCGATTCACCCCTCCACTTT.

The chain uses TRBV20-1 and TRBJ2-3, with 10 positions matching TRBD2. The CDR3 contains 14 residues. V dropped 3 bases and J dropped 4; count of bases not matched to a gene: 4. The germline V gene has CDR1 DFQATT and CDR2 SNEGSKA (reference sequence). In nucleotides, the CDR3 is TGCAGTGCTAGTAGCGGGAGGCGTCCAGATACGCAGTATTTT. Amino acid sequence: CSASSGRRPDTQYF.

This clonotype has just a few counts. The chain links TRBV29-1 to TRBJ2-2; D is perhaps TRBD1 (5 bases). Germline CDR1 SQVTM, CDR2 ANQGSEA. V shed 4 bases and J shed 7 bases, with 16 bases lying between them. There are 14 residues in the CDR3. The CDR3 loop is CSVVRGHLGGELFF. CDR3 nucleotide sequence: TGCAGCGTTGTAAGGGGCCACCTGGGCGGGGAGCTGTTTTTT.

In its sample, this clonotype was seen a few times. The rearrangement links TRBV4-3 to TRBJ1-6, with 9 bases aligning to TRBD1. V lost 0 bases and J lost 6; bases outside the gene matches: 6. The CDR3 length is 17 residues. CDR1 and CDR2 from the germline V gene are LGHNA and YSLEER. The chain's CDR3 is CASSQDPDRGSNSPLHF. Here the CDR3 DNA reads TGCGCCAGCAGCCAAGATCCCGACAGGGGGAGTAATTCACCCCTCCACTTT.

As to this clonotype: One end of the junction fails to match germline, which may point to a read error. CDR3 in amino acids: CASSSASASSYSEQFF. CDR3 DNA: TGTGCCAGCAGCTCAGCCAGCGCAAGCTCCTACAGTGAGCAGTTCTTC. The chain couples TRBV7-3 to TRBJ2-1; D unresolved. CDR3 length: 16 amino acids. Germline V gene data show CDR1 as SGHTA and CDR2 as FQGTGA. The full variable domain, rest sourced from reference TRBV7-3 and TRBJ2-1, is GAGVSQTPSNKVTEKGKYVELRCDPISGHTALYWYRQSLGQGPEFLIYFQGTGAADDSGLPNDRFFAVRPEGSVSTLKIQRTERGDSAVYLCASSSASASSYSEQFFGPGTRLTVL.

This clonotype was observed a few times. For the CDR3, the DNA is TGCGCCAGCAGCCGAGTGACACCGGGACTACTCCCTTTCTACGAGCAGTACGTC. Protein product: CASSRVTPGLLPFYEQYV. V is TRBV4-3 and J is TRBJ2-7; 7 bases are shared with TRBD2. The junction had 18 bases not matched to a gene; V was cut back by 4 bases and J by 3 bases. In germline, CDR1 is LGHNA, CDR2 YSLEER. The CDR3 has 18 amino acids.

The rearrangement uses TRBV25-1 and TRBJ2-3; 7 bases map to TRBD1. Looked up from germline, CDR1 is MGHDK and CDR2 is SYGVNS. V lost 3 bases and J lost 6; bases outside the gene matches: 15. The CDR3 has 17 residues. CDR3: CASSESGGQAYRDTQYF. In nucleotides, the CDR3 is TGTGCCAGCAGTGAGTCTGGAGGACAGGCTTATCGGGATACGCAGTATTTT. Looking up the rest from reference TRBV25-1 and TRBJ2-3 gives the full variable domain: EADIYQTPRYLVIGTGKKITLECSQTMGHDKMYWYQQDPGMELHLIHYSYGVNSTEKGDLSSESTVSRIRTEHFPLTLESARPSHTSQYLCASSESGGQAYRDTQYFGPGTRLTVL.

The V and J genes are TRBV6-5 and TRBJ1-2; D remains unclear. With 2 bases removed from V and 3 bases from J, the gap between germline ends came to 16 bases. The CDR3 loop spans 16 amino acids. In germline, CDR1 is MNHEY, CDR2 SVGAGI. CDR3 in DNA: TGTGCCAGCAGTTACGGTTCGGGTTTAGTTGACTATGGCTACACCTTC. It codes for CASSYGSGLVDYGYTF.

The V gene is TRBV20-1, the J gene TRBJ1-6; D not resolved. The CDR3 is 9 residues long. The V end was cut by 5 bases, the J end by 13 bases, with 6 bases between. The germline CDR1 and CDR2 sequences are DFQATT and SNEGSKA (reference sequence). CDR3 residues: CSAGAPLHF. The CDR3 DNA follows: TGCAGTGCTGGAGCCCCCCTCCACTTT.

This clonotype was observed a handful of times. The genes are TRBV11-2 and TRBJ2-4, with 11 bases aligning to TRBD2. V shed 1 base and J 1 base; nucleotides not matched to a gene: 0. In germline, CDR1 is SGHAT, CDR2 FQNNGV. The CDR3 extends over 16 amino acids. CDR3 region: CASSLVAGGAKNIQYF. CDR3 sequence (DNA): TGTGCCAGCAGCTTAGTAGCGGGAGGGGCCAAAAACATTCAGTACTTC.

The V call is TRBV20-1, the J call TRBJ2-1; D is possibly TRBD1 (5 bases). The germline gives CDR1 DFQATT, CDR2 SNEGSKA (reference sequence). The CDR3 extends over 8 amino acids. V was pared by 1 base and J by 16 bases, with 5 bases between. In DNA form, the CDR3 reads TGCAGTGCTAGAGGGACATTCTTC. It encodes CSARGTFF.

The V call is TRBV7-2, the J call TRBJ2-7; no reliable D call. Trimming left V 4 bases short and J 5 bases short, with 9 bases between. Germline CDR1 reads SGHTA; CDR2 reads FQGNSA. The CDR3 covers 12 residues. For the CDR3, the DNA is TGTGCCAGCAGCTCAACGTACCACGAGCAGTACTTC. Residues: CASSSTYHEQYF. The full variable domain, completed using reference TRBV7-2 and TRBJ2-7, is GAGVSQSPSNKVTEKGKDVELRCDPISGHTALYWYRQSLGQGLEFLIYFQGNSAPDKSGLPSDRFSAERTGGSVSTLTIQRTQQEDSAVYLCASSSTYHEQYFGPGTRLTVT.

As regards this clonotype: A much larger clone differs from this one at a single base, so this may be a read error. J is TRBJ2-7 and V is TRBV6-2 or TRBV6-3; D is uncertain. CDR1 is MNHEY and CDR2 is SVGEGT in the germline V gene. The length of the CDR3 is 11 residues. The CDR3 DNA follows: TGTGCCAGCAGTTACCAATACGAGCAGCACTTC. Protein sequence: CASSYQYEQHF.

This CDR3 reads CASSWNLAGGPDEQFF. CDR3 sequence (DNA): TGTGCCAGCAGTTGGAACCTAGCGGGAGGCCCCGATGAGCAGTTCTTC. The chain recombines TRBV12-3 or TRBV12-4 with TRBJ2-1; 11 positions agree with TRBD2. V lost 4 bases to trimming and J lost 8 bases; unmatched junction nucleotides: 10. The CDR3 extends over 16 amino acids.

This clonotype occurred a few times. The CDR3 DNA sequence: TGTGCCAGTGGGACCGGGACCGAACCAGATACGCAGTATTTT. It is translated as CASGTGTEPDTQYF. J is TRBJ2-3 and V is TRBV6-6; D is possibly TRBD1 or TRBD2 (5 bases each). CDR3 size: 14 residues. Trimming left V 9 bases short and J 4 bases short, with 17 bases between. Looked up from germline, CDR1 is MNHNY and CDR2 is SVGAGI (reference sequence).

The chain couples TRBV12-3 or TRBV12-4 to TRBJ2-1; 11 bases line up with TRBD2. Germline trimming cut 6 bases from V and 0 bases from J; bases unmatched to any gene: 10. This CDR3 has 18 residues. The CDR3 bases are TGTGCCAGCAGGCATACCGGGACTAGCGGAAGCTCCTACAATGAGCAGTTCTTC. This sequence encodes CASRHTGTSGSSYNEQFF.

In its sample, this clonotype was seen a few times. This chain links TRBV20-1 with TRBJ2-1, with 8 bases lining up with TRBD2. There are 15 residues in the CDR3. Germline V gene data show CDR1 as DFQATT and CDR2 as SNEGSKA (reference sequence). After removal of 2 bases from V and 7 bases from J, the junction contained 10 bases not matched to a gene. The CDR3 reads CSARTSGGVLNEQFF. CDR3 DNA: TGCAGTGCTAGAACATCGGGGGGGGTTCTGAATGAGCAGTTCTTC.